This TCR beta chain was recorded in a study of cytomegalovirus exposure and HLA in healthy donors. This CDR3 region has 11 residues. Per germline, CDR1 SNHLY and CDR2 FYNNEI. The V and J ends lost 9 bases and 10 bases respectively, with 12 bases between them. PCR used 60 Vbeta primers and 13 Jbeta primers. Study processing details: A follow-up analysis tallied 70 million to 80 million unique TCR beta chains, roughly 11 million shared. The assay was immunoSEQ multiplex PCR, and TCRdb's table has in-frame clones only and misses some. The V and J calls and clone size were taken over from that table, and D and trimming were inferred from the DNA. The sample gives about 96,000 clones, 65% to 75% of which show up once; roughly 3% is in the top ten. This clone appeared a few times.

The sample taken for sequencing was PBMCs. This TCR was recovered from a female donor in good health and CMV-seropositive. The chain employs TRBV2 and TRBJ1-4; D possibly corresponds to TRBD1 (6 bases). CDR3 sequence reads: CASRQAAKLFF. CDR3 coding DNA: TGTGCCAGTCGACAGGCGGCAAAACTGTTTTTT.